The 15 T cell receptor beta chains listed next were all sequenced from one sample in a study of T cell repertoires in cytomegalovirus infection. TCRdb ran MiXCR on the reads and lists one entry per CDR3 protein. Of some 150,000 distinct CDR3 sequences in the sample, around 22% were seen once. Sample: PBMCs. The origin of the receptors is a human donor in good health (CMV status not recorded). Some clones in this sample may be carry-over from other donors' samples.

In this sample, this clonotype turned up once. The V and J genes are TRBV7-6 and TRBJ2-3; D call uncertain. Trimming left V 9 bases short and J 0 bases short, with 19 bases between. The CDR3 has 16 amino acids. The germline gives CDR1 SGHVS, CDR2 FNYEAQ. The CDR3 here is CARSQRAQLSTDTQYF. DNA for the CDR3: TGTGCCAGAAGCCAAAGGGCCCAGCTTAGCACAGATACGCAGTATTTT.

This clonotype was recorded once. CDR3 sequence reads: CASSFNDEQYF. The CDR3 DNA is TGTGCCAGCAGTTTTAACGACGAGCAGTACTTC. The genes are TRBV6-5 and TRBJ2-7; no definite D call. Looked up from germline, CDR1 is MNHEY and CDR2 is SVGAGI. The V end was cut by 4 bases, the J end by 5 bases, with 6 bases between. CDR3 length: 11 residues.

This rearrangement joins TRBV7-3 to TRBJ2-7; perhaps TRBD1 as D (5 bases). Per germline, CDR1 SGHTA and CDR2 FQGTGA. The CDR3 is 17 residues long. V lost 3 bases to trimming and J lost 3 bases, with 21 bases between them. The CDR3 sequence is CASSFYSGWYPDYEQYF. DNA for the CDR3: TGTGCCAGCAGCTTTTATTCAGGGTGGTACCCTGACTACGAGCAGTACTTC.

The sample holds many counts of this clonotype. The chain links TRBV2 to TRBJ2-1, with 11 bases that match TRBD2. J was trimmed by 1 base and V by 6 bases; bases with no gene match: 2. The CDR3 loop spans 15 amino acids. Germline CDR1 is SNHLY and CDR2 is FYNNEI. The CDR3 is CASRGLAESYNEQFF. CDR3 coding DNA: TGTGCCAGCAGGGGACTAGCGGAGTCCTACAATGAGCAGTTCTTC.

This clonotype was seen many times. The V call is TRBV4-2, the J call TRBJ2-5; no firm D call. The CDR3 length is 15 residues. CDR1 is LGHNA and CDR2 is YNFKEQ in the germline V gene. V lost 1 base and J lost 2, with 11 bases in between. Written as DNA, the CDR3 is TGTGCCAGCAGCCAAGCTCCCGGGCCTCAAGAGACCCAGTACTTC. Its protein product is CASSQAPGPQETQYF.

Only a few counts were recorded for this clonotype. The rearrangement joins TRBV12-3 or TRBV12-4 to TRBJ2-5; no definite D call. The V end was cut by 2 bases, the J end by 3 bases, with 7 bases between. The CDR3 is 13 amino acids. Here the CDR3 reads CASSLRVEETQYF. CDR3 in DNA: TGTGCCAGCAGTTTAAGAGTGGAAGAGACCCAGTACTTC.

This clonotype was counted once. This chain joins TRBV28 and TRBJ1-6, with D tentatively TRBD1 (5 bases). V shed 5 bases and J shed 8 bases, with 25 bases lying between them. Germline V lookup: CDR1 MDHEN, CDR2 SYDVKM. The CDR3 spans 18 residues. The CDR3 nucleotides read TGTGCCAGCAGTCGCAGGAGGGCAGGGACCTATATTTATTCACCCCTCCACTTT. Amino acid sequence: CASSRRRAGTYIYSPLHF. The complete variable domain, with remaining parts taken from reference TRBV28 and TRBJ1-6, reads DVKVTQSSRYLVKRTGEKVFLECVQDMDHENMFWYRQDPGLGLRLIYFSYDVKMKEKGDIPEGYSVSREKKERFSLILESASTNQTSMYLCASSRRRAGTYIYSPLHFGNGTRLTVT.

This clonotype has only a few counts. One end of the junction varies from germline; a read error may be responsible. V gene TRBV3-1 combines with J gene TRBJ1-1, with D perhaps matching TRBD1 (5 bases). CDR1 is LGHDT and CDR2 is YNNKEL in the germline V gene (reference sequence). The CDR3 covers 17 residues. CDR3 sequence reads: CASSQWGGREPNSEAFF. Written as DNA, the CDR3 is TGTGCCAGCAGCCAGTGGGGAGGCAGGGAACCCAACAGTGAAGCTTTCTTT.

The chain joins TRBV6-1 to TRBJ1-1; 9 bases align to TRBD1. Losses at the gene ends were 10 bases for V and 4 bases for J; bases not matched to a gene: 13. Germline V CDR1 and CDR2: MNHNS, SASEGT. This CDR3 is built from 15 residues. This CDR3 reads CATNRPRQGVTEAFF. The CDR3 DNA sequence: TGTGCCACCAATCGCCCTAGACAGGGGGTCACTGAAGCTTTCTTT.

The rearrangement uses TRBV29-1 and TRBJ2-5; 11 nucleotides line up with TRBD2. V shed 1 base and J 2 bases; nucleotides not matched to a gene: 6. Germline CDR1 SQVTM, CDR2 ANQGSEA. The CDR3 contains 16 residues. CDR3 coding DNA: TGCAGCGTTGAAGGTCGACTAGCGGGAACGCAAGAGACCCAGTACTTC. The encoded protein is CSVEGRLAGTQETQYF.

Worth noting for this clonotype: One junction end disagrees with the germline gene, perhaps due to a read error. This chain uses TRBV7-2 with TRBJ2-7, with D possibly being TRBD1 (5 bases). The CDR3 sequence is 15 residues long. Per the germline V gene, CDR1 is SGHTA and CDR2 is FQGNSA. The CDR3 protein is CPSSEGASPPGEQYF. The CDR3 nucleotides read TGTCCCAGCAGCGAAGGGGCCTCCCCACCCGGCGAGCAGTACTTC.

The V and J genes are TRBV11-2 and TRBJ2-5; perhaps TRBD2 as D (5 bases). V lost 4 bases to trimming and J lost 4 bases, with 13 bases between them. Germline-derived CDR1 and CDR2 are SGHAT and FQNNGV. CDR3 length equals 14 residues. The CDR3 DNA reads TGTGCCAGCAGCTCGACTATAACTAGAGAGACCCAGTACTTC. This gives the protein CASSSTITRETQYF.

This clonotype was counted many times. This sequence joins TRBV27 and TRBJ1-1; the match to TRBD1 covers 7 bases. Germline V gene lookup returns CDR1 MNHEY and CDR2 SMNVEV (reference sequence). V lost 7 bases to trimming and J lost 0 bases; unmatched junction nucleotides: 5. This CDR3 has 14 residues. CDR3 sequence: CASTPGGMNTEAFF. The CDR3 DNA sequence: TGTGCCAGCACCCCAGGGGGAATGAACACTGAAGCTTTCTTT.

This sequence joins TRBV6-5 and TRBJ2-5, with D possibly matching TRBD1 (5 bases). The V and J ends lost 6 bases and 4 bases respectively, with 12 bases between them. This CDR3 region has 13 residues. Germline V lookup: CDR1 MNHEY, CDR2 SVGAGI. CDR3 amino acids: CASSSGRVETQYF. The CDR3 region has the DNA TGTGCCAGCAGCTCCGGCAGGGTAGAGACCCAGTACTTC.

V gene TRBV12-3 or TRBV12-4 combines with J gene TRBJ1-2, with D perhaps matching TRBD1 (5 bases). The CDR3 runs to 13 residues. V shed 6 bases and J shed 4 bases, with 12 bases lying between them. CDR3 nucleotide sequence: TGTGCCAGCAGCCCCGGGGACGGCTATGGCTACACCTTC. Translation: CASSPGDGYGYTF.